A selection of T cell receptor beta chains follows, all from one sample in a study of CD8+CD57+ T cells in acquired aplastic anemia. TCRdb called the reads again in MiXCR, with one record for every CDR3 protein. The data show over 150,000 distinct CDR3 sequences, almost 50% seen once. Source material: sorted CD4+, CD8+, or CD8+CD57+ T cells (not recorded which) from PBMCs. The source of these receptors is a human donor with aplastic anemia. The CDR3 runs from the conserved cysteine through the conserved F or W. The D gene is left open where the match is weak. Where a row states a size, it is once, few, many or the class of an expanded clone; other rows omit it.

v_call	clone_size	j_call	d_call	cdr3_nt	cdr3_aa
TRBV12-3/TRBV12-4	.	TRBJ2-1	.	TGTGCCAGCAGCTTACTTCCGGGACTCAACAATGAGCAGTTATTC	CASSLLPGLNNEQLF
TRBV10-1	.	TRBJ1-2	TRBD1	TGCGCCAGCAGTGAGTGGACAGGGTATGGCTACACCTTC	CASSEWTGYGYTF
TRBV20-1	.	TRBJ2-5	.	TGCAGTGCTGAGGACGGACAGACCCAGTACTTC	CSAEDGQTQYF
TRBV30	few	TRBJ2-3	TRBD1	TGTGCCTGGAACCGGGACAGGGGGTCAGATACGCAGTATTTT	CAWNRDRGSDTQYF
TRBV4-2	.	TRBJ1-4	.	TGTGCCAGCGAGAGGGGGGTTATCGAAAAACTGTTTTTT	CASERGVIEKLFF
TRBV6-4	.	TRBJ1-5	TRBD1	TGTGCCAGACGGGACAGCGCCCAGCATTTT	CARRDSAQHF
TRBV20-1	.	TRBJ2-7	TRBD1	TGCAGTGCTGGCTTACGGGACAGGGGGCTGGACGAGCAGTACTTC	CSAGLRDRGLDEQYF
TRBV5-1	.	TRBJ1-3	TRBD1	TGCGCCAGCAGCCAAATGCCGACCGACAGGGGGCCTGGAAACACCATATATTTT	CASSQMPTDRGPGNTIYF
TRBV3-1	once	TRBJ1-2	.	TGTGCCAGCAGCCTACTAGAGGCTGAGAGCTATGGCTACACCTTC	CASSLLEAESYGYTF
TRBV20-1	many	TRBJ2-7	TRBD2	TGCAGTGCTACCCCTTCGAGCGGGGGGGCCTCTCAATACGAGCAGTACTTC	CSATPSSGGASQYEQYF
TRBV11-2	.	TRBJ2-3	TRBD2	TGTGCCAGCAGCTTAAATAGCGGGGGGGCCACAGATACGCAGTATTTT	CASSLNSGGATDTQYF
TRBV11-2	many	TRBJ2-6	TRBD1	TGTGCCAGCAGCCCTAGGACAGGGGGGTTCTCTGGGGCCAACGTCCTGACTTTC	CASSPRTGGFSGANVLTF
TRBV12-3/TRBV12-4	.	TRBJ2-5	TRBD2	TGTGCCAGCAGGGGGGGGGGTTGGGCCCAGTACTTC	CASRGGGWAQYF
TRBV15	once	TRBJ2-5	.	TGTGCCAGCAGTCCCCACAGGGAGAGTGAAGAGACCCAGTACTTC	CASSPHRESEETQYF
TRBV19	few	TRBJ2-1	.	TGTGCCAGTACATTTCTGGCGGGATCCTACAATGAGCAGTTCTTC	CASTFLAGSYNEQFF
TRBV11-1	.	TRBJ2-5	.	TGTGCCAGCAGGAAGACAACTCAAGAGACCCAGTACTTC	CASRKTTQETQYF